This record covers a single TCR beta chain. This entry comes from a study of CD8 T cells in ankylosing spondylitis. From the 5' RACE reads, TCRdb called clonotypes with MiXCR, one entry per CDR3 protein. The profile shows under 300,000 distinct CDR3 sequences, 15% to 20% of them singletons. The V gene's germline CDR1 is SEHNR and CDR2 FQNEAQ (reference sequence). The CDR3 has 17 amino acids. The V and J ends lost 0 bases and 5 bases, in that order; junction bases with no gene match: 11. This TCR was sampled from a male donor with ankylosing spondylitis or in good health (not recorded which). Material: blood, either unsorted or a sorted T cell fraction (not recorded which). V gene TRBV7-9 combines with J gene TRBJ2-5; the match to TRBD1 covers 8 bases. For the CDR3, the DNA is TGTGCCAGCAGCTTAGCGTCTGCGGACAGGGTAGGGGAGACCCAGTACTTC. Translating gives CASSLASADRVGETQYF.